This entry features one TCR beta chain sequence. Original handling: Estimates of nucleated cell counts were drawn from the amplification of reference gene primers. The assay was immunoSEQ multiplex PCR, and TCRdb's table has in-frame clones only and misses some. V and J calls plus clone size are reproduced from that table; the DNA served to infer D and trimming. The sample has about 120,000 clones, more than 75% seen once. The entry originates in a study of blood T cell repertoires in COVID-19. Across the study: The study drew acute and convalescent COVID-19 samples from the United States, Italy and Spain. In each case, the material was cDNA or gDNA derived from T cells, B-cell-depleted T cells, or PBMCs.

Germline V gene data show CDR1 as ENHRY and CDR2 as SYGVKD. CDR3 length: 15 amino acids. With 8 bases clipped from V and 0 bases from J, the junction kept 7 bases outside the gene matches. The sample comprised peripheral blood. V is TRBV10-3 and J is TRBJ2-1; 7 positions agree with TRBD2. This receptor was identified in a man aged 60 to 75 with acute or convalescent COVID-19. In nucleotides, the CDR3 is TGTGCCATCGCTACTAGCGAGAGCTCCTACAATGAGCAGTTCTTC. It is translated as CAIATSESSYNEQFF.